This is a list of T cell receptor beta chains from one sample in a study of blood T cell repertoires in COVID-19. The method was immunoSEQ multiplex PCR; TCRdb's version includes in-frame clones alone and lacks a portion of them. Here the sample spans hundreds of thousands of clones, 85% being singletons. Sequencing was performed on peripheral blood. The receptor source for this set is a woman under 30 with acute or convalescent COVID-19. Each CDR3 is given with its conserved first and last residue. The D gene is left open where the match is weak. Clone size is stated in some rows and not others, as once, few, many or a class when expanded.

CDR3 protein: CASSLSGGRGPDTQYF
CDR3 DNA: TGTGCCAGCAGCTTATCGGGAGGTCGGGGGCCAGATACGCAGTATTTT
clone size: once
V gene: TRBV7-3
J gene: TRBJ2-3
D gene: .

CDR3 protein: CASSDRGGKNEQFF
CDR3 DNA: TGCGCCAGCAGTGATCGAGGGGGCAAAAATGAGCAGTTCTTC
clone size: .
V gene: TRBV10-1
J gene: TRBJ2-1
D gene: TRBD1

CDR3 protein: CASSIWTGKNEQFF
CDR3 DNA: TGTGCCAGTAGTATATGGACAGGGAAGAATGAGCAGTTCTTC
clone size: .
V gene: TRBV19
J gene: TRBJ2-1
D gene: TRBD1

CDR3 protein: CATRGVGETQYF
CDR3 DNA: TGTGCCACCCGGGGGGTCGGGGAGACCCAGTACTTC
clone size: .
V gene: TRBV6-5
J gene: TRBJ2-5
D gene: TRBD2

CDR3 protein: CATSDRMNTEAFF
CDR3 DNA: TGTGCCACCAGTGACAGGATGAACACTGAAGCTTTCTTT
clone size: few
V gene: TRBV24-1
J gene: TRBJ1-1
D gene: .

CDR3 protein: CASSDLKGTGANNSPLHF
CDR3 DNA: TGTGCCAGCAGTGATCTCAAAGGGACAGGGGCTAATAATTCACCCCTCCACTTT
clone size: .
V gene: TRBV6-1
J gene: TRBJ1-6
D gene: TRBD1

CDR3 protein: CASSVASSGTDTQYF
CDR3 DNA: TGTGCCAGCAGCGTAGCTAGCTCCGGCACAGATACGCAGTATTTT
clone size: .
V gene: TRBV9
J gene: TRBJ2-3
D gene: .

CDR3 protein: CASSLAQGYEQYF
CDR3 DNA: TGTGCCAGCAGCTTAGCACAGGGATACGAGCAGTACTTC
clone size: .
V gene: TRBV7-9
J gene: TRBJ2-7
D gene: .

CDR3 protein: CASSPTLSGSQYF
CDR3 DNA: TGTGCCAGCAGTCCTACTTTAAGCGGTTCCCAGTACTTC
clone size: once
V gene: TRBV3-1/TRBV3-2
J gene: TRBJ2-5
D gene: .

CDR3 protein: CASSFDSGSSHEQYF
CDR3 DNA: TGTGCCAGCAGCTTCGATAGCGGGAGCTCCCACGAGCAGTACTTC
clone size: .
V gene: TRBV7-9
J gene: TRBJ2-7
D gene: TRBD2

CDR3 protein: CASSHGTQYF
CDR3 DNA: TGTGCCAGCAGCCACGGGACCCAGTACTTC
clone size: .
V gene: TRBV3-1/TRBV3-2
J gene: TRBJ2-5
D gene: .

CDR3 protein: CASSQVSQRGPEETQYF
CDR3 DNA: TGTGCCAGCAGCCAAGTTTCGCAGCGGGGGCCGGAAGAGACCCAGTACTTC
clone size: few
V gene: TRBV4-2
J gene: TRBJ2-5
D gene: TRBD2

CDR3 protein: CATSDYRDTQYF
CDR3 DNA: TGTGCCACCAGTGATTACAGGGATACGCAGTATTTT
clone size: .
V gene: TRBV24-1
J gene: TRBJ2-3
D gene: .

CDR3 protein: CASSSISQGANYGYTF
CDR3 DNA: TGTGCCAGCAGCTCTATCTCACAGGGAGCTAACTATGGCTACACCTTC
clone size: .
V gene: TRBV7-9
J gene: TRBJ1-2
D gene: .

CDR3 protein: CASGFEISSGNTIYF
CDR3 DNA: TGTGCTAGTGGTTTCGAGATTAGCTCTGGAAACACCATATATTTT
clone size: .
V gene: TRBV12-5
J gene: TRBJ1-3
D gene: .

CDR3 protein: CASTSSDTQYF
CDR3 DNA: TGTGCCAGTACCTCTAGCGATACGCAGTATTTT
clone size: .
V gene: TRBV19
J gene: TRBJ2-3
D gene: .

CDR3 protein: CASSRSISYNEQFF
CDR3 DNA: TGTGCCAGCAGTCGATCTATCTCCTACAATGAGCAGTTCTTC
clone size: .
V gene: TRBV9
J gene: TRBJ2-1
D gene: .

CDR3 protein: CASSKDRIGSNYGYTF
CDR3 DNA: TGTGCCAGCAGCAAGGACAGGATTGGATCGAACTATGGCTACACCTTC
clone size: .
V gene: TRBV27
J gene: TRBJ1-2
D gene: TRBD1

CDR3 protein: CASRGLGEGGQPQHF
CDR3 DNA: TGTGCCAGCAGGGGACTAGGGGAAGGGGGTCAGCCCCAGCATTTT
clone size: .
V gene: TRBV6-5
J gene: TRBJ1-5
D gene: .

CDR3 protein: CASGFSGGHEQFF
CDR3 DNA: TGTGCTAGTGGTTTTAGCGGGGGGCATGAGCAGTTCTTC
clone size: once
V gene: TRBV12-5
J gene: TRBJ2-1
D gene: TRBD2

CDR3 protein: CSAGTGGDSGYTF
CDR3 DNA: TGCAGCGCGGGGACAGGGGGGGATAGCGGCTACACCTTC
clone size: .
V gene: TRBV29-1
J gene: TRBJ1-2
D gene: TRBD1

CDR3 protein: CASSTGQGGLAGYNEQFF
CDR3 DNA: TGCGCCAGCAGTACGGGACAGGGGGGACTAGCGGGATACAATGAGCAGTTCTTC
clone size: .
V gene: TRBV10-1
J gene: TRBJ2-1
D gene: TRBD2

CDR3 protein: CATSSGDSYGYTF
CDR3 DNA: TGTGCCACCAGCTCCGGGGACAGCTATGGCTACACCTTC
clone size: .
V gene: TRBV24-1
J gene: TRBJ1-2
D gene: TRBD1

CDR3 protein: CASRDRDTNTEAFF
CDR3 DNA: TGTGCCAGCAGGGACCGGGACACCAACACTGAAGCTTTCTTT
clone size: .
V gene: TRBV6-5
J gene: TRBJ1-1
D gene: .

CDR3 protein: CASITGQQDQPQHF
CDR3 DNA: TGTGCCAGCATAACTGGACAGCAAGATCAGCCCCAGCATTTT
clone size: few
V gene: TRBV28
J gene: TRBJ1-5
D gene: .

CDR3 protein: CASRLAGAIEQYF
CDR3 DNA: TGTGCCAGCAGATTGGCGGGGGCGATCGAGCAGTACTTC
clone size: .
V gene: TRBV12-3/TRBV12-4
J gene: TRBJ2-7
D gene: .

CDR3 protein: CASRPDRGREKLFF
CDR3 DNA: TGTGCCAGCAGACCCGACAGGGGGAGGGAAAAACTGTTTTTT
clone size: .
V gene: TRBV6-4
J gene: TRBJ1-4
D gene: TRBD1

CDR3 protein: CASRGLISDNEKLFF
CDR3 DNA: TGTGCCAGCCGGGGACTGATAAGTGATAATGAAAAACTGTTTTTT
clone size: .
V gene: TRBV13
J gene: TRBJ1-4
D gene: .

CDR3 protein: CAWRLMEGTYPYEQYF
CDR3 DNA: TGTGCCTGGAGACTAATGGAGGGGACCTACCCCTACGAGCAGTACTTC
clone size: .
V gene: TRBV30
J gene: TRBJ2-7
D gene: .

CDR3 protein: CASGGRQGAGNQPQHF
CDR3 DNA: TGTGCCAGTGGGGGGAGACAGGGGGCGGGCAATCAGCCCCAGCATTTT
clone size: .
V gene: TRBV19
J gene: TRBJ1-5
D gene: TRBD1

CDR3 protein: CASSPSINFSGNTIYF
CDR3 DNA: TGTGCCAGTAGTCCTTCGATTAACTTCTCTGGAAACACCATATATTTT
clone size: few
V gene: TRBV19
J gene: TRBJ1-3
D gene: .

CDR3 protein: CATSEPGTGWGTQYF
CDR3 DNA: TGTGCCACCAGTGAGCCCGGGACAGGGTGGGGGACCCAGTACTTC
clone size: .
V gene: TRBV24-1
J gene: TRBJ2-5
D gene: TRBD1

CDR3 protein: CAISELSGTSGGIGTDTQYF
CDR3 DNA: TGTGCCATCAGTGAGTTGTCTGGAACTAGCGGGGGGATCGGCACAGATACGCAGTATTTT
clone size: .
V gene: TRBV10-3
J gene: TRBJ2-3
D gene: TRBD2

CDR3 protein: CASSPGTEYRNTIYF
CDR3 DNA: TGTGCCAGCAGCCCGGGGACAGAATACCGAAACACCATATATTTT
clone size: .
V gene: TRBV7-8
J gene: TRBJ1-3
D gene: TRBD1

CDR3 protein: CASSLVAGSQREQYF
CDR3 DNA: TGTGCCAGCAGCTTAGTTGCAGGGTCCCAAAGGGAGCAGTACTTC
clone size: once
V gene: TRBV7-6
J gene: TRBJ2-7
D gene: .

CDR3 protein: CASSISWETQYF
CDR3 DNA: TGTGCCAGCAGTATAAGCTGGGAGACCCAGTACTTC
clone size: .
V gene: TRBV9
J gene: TRBJ2-5
D gene: .

CDR3 protein: CASSLQNGWGELFF
CDR3 DNA: TGTGCCAGCAGCCTCCAAAACGGTTGGGGGGAGCTGTTTTTT
clone size: .
V gene: TRBV11-2
J gene: TRBJ2-2
D gene: .

CDR3 protein: CASSRQTGGETQYF
CDR3 DNA: TGTGCCAGCAGTAGACAGACGGGGGGAGAGACCCAGTACTTC
clone size: once
V gene: TRBV25-1
J gene: TRBJ2-5
D gene: TRBD2

CDR3 protein: CASSSLTGAVANYGYTF
CDR3 DNA: TGTGCCAGCAGTTCTCTCACAGGGGCCGTAGCTAACTATGGCTACACCTTC
clone size: once
V gene: TRBV28
J gene: TRBJ1-2
D gene: TRBD1

CDR3 protein: CASSLGDRSNEKLFF
CDR3 DNA: TGCGCCAGCAGCTTGGGGGACAGGAGTAATGAAAAACTGTTTTTT
clone size: .
V gene: TRBV5-1
J gene: TRBJ1-4
D gene: TRBD1

CDR3 protein: CASSFEASSYEQYF
CDR3 DNA: TGTGCCAGCAGTTTTGAGGCGAGCTCCTACGAGCAGTACTTC
clone size: .
V gene: TRBV6-5
J gene: TRBJ2-7
D gene: .

CDR3 protein: CASVAEPSTDTQYF
CDR3 DNA: TGTGCCAGCGTAGCGGAGCCTAGCACAGATACGCAGTATTTT
clone size: .
V gene: TRBV7-9
J gene: TRBJ2-3
D gene: .

CDR3 protein: CASSLHNEQFF
CDR3 DNA: TGTGCCAGTAGTCTCCACAATGAGCAGTTCTTC
clone size: .
V gene: TRBV19
J gene: TRBJ2-1
D gene: .

CDR3 protein: CAISTTQGGNTIYF
CDR3 DNA: TGTGCCATCAGTACCACCCAGGGTGGAAACACCATATATTTT
clone size: .
V gene: TRBV10-3
J gene: TRBJ1-3
D gene: .

CDR3 protein: CASSQGATGELFF
CDR3 DNA: TGTGCCAGCAGCCAGGGGGCGACAGGGGAGCTGTTTTTT
clone size: .
V gene: TRBV5-8
J gene: TRBJ2-2
D gene: TRBD1

CDR3 protein: CASSLLAGGQETQYF
CDR3 DNA: TGCGCCAGCAGCTTACTAGCGGGGGGCCAAGAGACCCAGTACTTC
clone size: few
V gene: TRBV5-1
J gene: TRBJ2-5
D gene: TRBD2

CDR3 protein: CASRLQGTQGEQYF
CDR3 DNA: TGTGCCAGCAGATTACAGGGCACCCAAGGGGAGCAGTATTTT
clone size: .
V gene: TRBV28
J gene: TRBJ2-3
D gene: .

CDR3 protein: CASSHRGSGRLYEQYF
CDR3 DNA: TGTGCCAGCAGCCACCGCGGTAGCGGGAGATTATACGAGCAGTACTTC
clone size: .
V gene: TRBV14
J gene: TRBJ2-7
D gene: TRBD2

CDR3 protein: CASSSFQGQGTEAFF
CDR3 DNA: TGTGCCAGTAGTAGTTTCCAGGGGCAGGGCACTGAAGCTTTCTTT
clone size: .
V gene: TRBV19
J gene: TRBJ1-1
D gene: .

CDR3 protein: CASSSGLAGNTIYF
CDR3 DNA: TGTGCCAGCAGCTCGGGGTTGGCCGGAAACACCATATATTTT
clone size: once
V gene: TRBV9
J gene: TRBJ1-3
D gene: .

CDR3 protein: CASSLEGAEQFF
CDR3 DNA: TGTGCCAGCAGCTTGGAGGGGGCCGAGCAGTTCTTC
clone size: .
V gene: TRBV5-6
J gene: TRBJ2-1
D gene: TRBD1